The 5 T cell receptor beta chains given below trace back to one sample, sequenced in a study of blood T cell repertoires in COVID-19. Profiling relied on immunoSEQ multiplex PCR, and the TCRdb table lists in-frame clones only, not all of them. The data contain 250,000 to 350,000 clones, roughly nine tenths of them singletons. The sequencing input was PBMCs or T cells enriched from blood (not recorded which). These receptors were collected from a young woman who had recovered from COVID-19.

This clone occurred once. V usage is TRBV19 and J usage is TRBJ2-4; unclear D gene. Deletions cut 6 bases from V and 0 bases from J, with 12 bases between. The CDR3 totals 15 residues. Germline CDR1 LNHDA, CDR2 SQIVND (reference sequence). This chain's CDR3 is CASRSLQVAKNIQYF. For the CDR3, the DNA is TGTGCCAGTAGGTCACTACAAGTAGCCAAAAACATTCAGTACTTC.

V gene TRBV6-2 or TRBV6-3 combines with J gene TRBJ1-5, with D uncertain. Germline V lookup: CDR1 MNHEY, CDR2 SVGEGT. This CDR3 has 14 amino acids. V gave up 4 bases and J gave up 3 bases, with 10 bases separating them. The CDR3 nucleotides read TGTGCCAGCAGTTTTTGGGCAGACAATCAGCCCCAGCATTTT. It encodes CASSFWADNQPQHF.

This chain links TRBV7-2 with TRBJ2-3; 7 nucleotides align to TRBD1. The CDR3 length is 15 residues. Unmatched junction bases numbered 11, after V lost 5 bases and J lost 6 bases. Germline CDR1 SGHTA, CDR2 FQGNSA. CDR3 residues: CASSPGGWVSDTQYF. The CDR3 coding sequence is TGTGCCAGCAGCCCAGGGGGATGGGTCTCGGATACGCAGTATTTT.

V gene TRBV5-6 combines with J gene TRBJ1-2; D not resolved. Germline loops: CDR1 SGHDT, CDR2 YYEEEE. The CDR3 loop spans 14 amino acids. V was shortened by 2 bases and J by 0 bases, with 8 bases between the two germline ends. The CDR3 loop is CASSLSGANYGYTF. CDR3 nucleotides: TGTGCCAGCAGCTTATCCGGAGCTAACTATGGCTACACCTTC.

CDR3 sequence: CASSLNGRGTGELFF. The CDR3 DNA is TGTGCCAGCAGCTTAAACGGACGGGGGACCGGGGAGCTGTTTTTT. The V and J genes are TRBV7-3 and TRBJ2-2, with a tentative D call TRBD2 (6 bases). Germline V gene data show CDR1 as SGHTA and CDR2 as FQGTGA. The CDR3 length is 15 residues. V was clipped by 1 base and J by 5 bases, with 11 bases between them. Combining the CDR3 with reference TRBV7-3 and TRBJ2-2 gives the whole variable domain GAGVSQTPSNKVTEKGKYVELRCDPISGHTALYWYRQSLGQGPEFLIYFQGTGAADDSGLPNDRFFAVRPEGSVSTLKIQRTERGDSAVYLCASSLNGRGTGELFFGEGSRLTVL.